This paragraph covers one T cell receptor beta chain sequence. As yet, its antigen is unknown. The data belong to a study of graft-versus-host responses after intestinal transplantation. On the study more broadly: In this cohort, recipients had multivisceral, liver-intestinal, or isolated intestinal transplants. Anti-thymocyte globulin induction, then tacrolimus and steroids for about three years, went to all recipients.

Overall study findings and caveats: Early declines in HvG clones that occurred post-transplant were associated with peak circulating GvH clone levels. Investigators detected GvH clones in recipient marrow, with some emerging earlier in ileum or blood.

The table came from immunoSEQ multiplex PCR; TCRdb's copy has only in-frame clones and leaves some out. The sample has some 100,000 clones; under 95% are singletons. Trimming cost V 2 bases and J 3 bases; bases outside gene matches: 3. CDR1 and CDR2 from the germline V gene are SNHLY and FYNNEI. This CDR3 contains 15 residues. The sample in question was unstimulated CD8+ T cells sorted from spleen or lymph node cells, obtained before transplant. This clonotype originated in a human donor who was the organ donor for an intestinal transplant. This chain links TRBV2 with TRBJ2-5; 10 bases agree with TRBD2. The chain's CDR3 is CASSESSGREETQYF. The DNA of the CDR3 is TGTGCCAGCAGTGAATCTAGCGGGAGAGAAGAGACCCAGTACTTC.